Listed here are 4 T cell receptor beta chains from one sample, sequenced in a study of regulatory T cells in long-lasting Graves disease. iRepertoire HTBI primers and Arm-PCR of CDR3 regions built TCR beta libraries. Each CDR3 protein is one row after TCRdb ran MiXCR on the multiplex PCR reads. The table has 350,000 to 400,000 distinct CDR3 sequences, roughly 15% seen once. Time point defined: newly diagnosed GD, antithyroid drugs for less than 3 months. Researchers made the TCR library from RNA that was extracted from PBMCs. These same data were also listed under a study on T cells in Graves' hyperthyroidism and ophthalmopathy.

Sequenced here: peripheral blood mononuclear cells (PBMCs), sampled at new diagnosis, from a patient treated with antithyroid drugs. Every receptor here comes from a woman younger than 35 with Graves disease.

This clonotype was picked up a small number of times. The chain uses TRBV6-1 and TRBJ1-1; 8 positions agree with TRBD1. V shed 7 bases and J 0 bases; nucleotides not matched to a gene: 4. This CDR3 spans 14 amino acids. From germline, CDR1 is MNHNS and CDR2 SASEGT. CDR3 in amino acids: CASNDRGMNTEAFF. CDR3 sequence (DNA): TGTGCCAGCAACGACAGGGGCATGAACACTGAAGCTTTCTTT.

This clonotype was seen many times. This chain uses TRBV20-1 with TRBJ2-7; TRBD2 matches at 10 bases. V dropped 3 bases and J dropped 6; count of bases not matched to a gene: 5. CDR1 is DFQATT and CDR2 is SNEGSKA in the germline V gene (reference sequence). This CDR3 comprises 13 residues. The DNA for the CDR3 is TGCAGTGCTAGCCTAGCGGGAGTAACCGAGCAGTACTTC. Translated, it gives CSASLAGVTEQYF.

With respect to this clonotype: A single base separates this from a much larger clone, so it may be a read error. DNA of the CDR3: TGTGCCAGCAGCTTATCCCCCCTGGGGGTGATTACTAATGAAAAACTGTTTTTT. Translation: CASSLSPLGVITNEKLFF. This chain uses TRBV11-2 with TRBJ1-4; a possible D gene is TRBD1 (5 bases). The germline V and J ends were trimmed by 2 bases and 2 bases, with 18 bases remaining between them. Germline V CDR1 and CDR2: SGHAT, FQNNGV. The CDR3 has 18 residues.

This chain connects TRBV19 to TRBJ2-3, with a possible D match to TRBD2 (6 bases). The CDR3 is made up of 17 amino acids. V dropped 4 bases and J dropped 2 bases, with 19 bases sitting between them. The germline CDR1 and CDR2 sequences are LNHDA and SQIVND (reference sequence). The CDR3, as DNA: TGTGCCAGTAGTAAGTCCGTCGCGGGGATTTACACAGATACGCAGTATTTT. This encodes CASSKSVAGIYTDTQYF. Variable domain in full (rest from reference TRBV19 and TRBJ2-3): DGGITQSPKYLFRKEGQNVTLSCEQNLNHDAMYWYRQDPGQGLRLIYYSQIVNDFQKGDIAEGYSVSREKKESFPLTVTSAQKNPTAFYLCASSKSVAGIYTDTQYFGPGTRLTVL.